The rows below give T cell receptor beta chains drawn from one sample of a study of T-cell memory formation after mild COVID-19. TCRdb fed the 5' RACE reads into MiXCR, producing one record per CDR3 protein. Of around 500,000 distinct CDR3 sequences listed, over 15% were seen once; the top ten hold roughly an eighth. The sample taken for sequencing was PBMCs or a T cell subset sorted from them (not recorded which). The source is an adult woman who had mild COVID-19 (a few samples of this study predate the infection). Cell type and time point are not known. Both conserved end residues are part of each CDR3. Fields, in order: V gene, J gene, CDR3 protein.

v_call: TRBV11-3; j_call: TRBJ2-4; cdr3_aa: CASSLAGGGLRNIQYF
v_call: TRBV7-8; j_call: TRBJ2-5; cdr3_aa: CASSLRRDRQETQYF
v_call: TRBV9; j_call: TRBJ1-2; cdr3_aa: CASSLEDTGWGNYGYTF
v_call: TRBV4-2; j_call: TRBJ2-2; cdr3_aa: CASSQGTEFYTGELFF
v_call: TRBV21-1; j_call: TRBJ2-4; cdr3_aa: CASSVQGHKNIQYF
v_call: TRBV6-5; j_call: TRBJ1-2; cdr3_aa: CASSPGSSYGYTF
v_call: TRBV18; j_call: TRBJ2-3; cdr3_aa: CASSPPLRGRVGASARTDTQYF
v_call: TRBV3-1; j_call: TRBJ2-3; cdr3_aa: CASSQWEGPADTQYF
v_call: TRBV24-1; j_call: TRBJ2-7; cdr3_aa: CATSDARPPGPDYEQYF
v_call: TRBV7-9; j_call: TRBJ1-2; cdr3_aa: CASSLAGIGGYTF
v_call: TRBV27; j_call: TRBJ2-7; cdr3_aa: CASSLVGTVPYEQYF
v_call: TRBV27; j_call: TRBJ1-2; cdr3_aa: CASSFGGYGGYTF
v_call: TRBV6-2/TRBV6-3; j_call: TRBJ2-1; cdr3_aa: CASSPLSGAKSKQFF
v_call: TRBV2; j_call: TRBJ2-7; cdr3_aa: CAILGWTGKRVEQYF
v_call: TRBV7-2; j_call: TRBJ2-3; cdr3_aa: CASSVRGTTDTQYF
v_call: TRBV20-1; j_call: TRBJ2-1; cdr3_aa: CSARDMDRIYNEQFF
v_call: TRBV15; j_call: TRBJ1-1; cdr3_aa: CATSRVEGPRNTEAFF
v_call: TRBV7-2; j_call: TRBJ1-1; cdr3_aa: CASSKSRGIRTEAFF
v_call: TRBV5-1; j_call: TRBJ2-7; cdr3_aa: CASSETVTGSYGEQYF
v_call: TRBV23-1; j_call: TRBJ2-4; cdr3_aa: CASSVQGVVAKNIQYF
v_call: TRBV4-1; j_call: TRBJ2-7; cdr3_aa: CASSQDLREQYF
v_call: TRBV12-3/TRBV12-4; j_call: TRBJ2-4; cdr3_aa: CATRASRDIQYF
v_call: TRBV12-3/TRBV12-4; j_call: TRBJ1-5; cdr3_aa: CASSQGGGHASAAQHF